This TCR beta chain emerged from a study of metastatic and nonmetastatic thyroid tumors. On this clone: Its specificity is unknown. A junction end diverges from the germline sequence, so it may reflect a read error.

General study results and limits: Malignant thyroid tumors reportedly had TCR beta diversity that was significantly higher than in benign nodules, in blood and tumor.

None of the patients had undergone any treatment ahead of thyroid surgery. This CDR3 region has 11 residues. Germline loops: CDR1 LNHDA, CDR2 SQIVND (reference sequence). Under the authors' procedure: The study took CDR3 differences across clinicopathological groups and made a distant-metastasis classifier for papillary thyroid cancer from them. TCRdb re-called the PCR reads with MiXCR. The V and J calls shown here were made by TCRdb, not taken from the authors' results. The table includes under 25,000 clones, under 35% detected once. The receptor was derived from a female donor with papillary thyroid cancer or a benign thyroid nodule (not recorded which). Some clones in this sample may be carry-over from other donors' samples. This chain connects TRBV19 to TRBJ1-1, with a possible D match to TRBD1 (6 bases). Input material: blood. This chain's CDR3 is CASSHRTEDFF. The CDR3, as DNA: TGTGCCAGTAGTCACAGGACAGAAGATTTCTTT. Full variable domain (missing parts from reference TRBV19 and TRBJ1-1): DGGITQSPKYLFRKEGQNVTLSCEQNLNHDAMYWYRQDPGQGLRLIYYSQIVNDFQKGDIAEGYSVSREKKESFPLTVTSAQKNPTAFYLCASSHRTEDFFGQGTRLTVV.